Each of the 27 T cell receptor beta chains below was sequenced from the same sample in a study of shared clonotypes between healthy human individuals. Some clones are missing from TCRdb's copy, which holds only in-frame ones; the method was immunoSEQ multiplex PCR. The sample lists approximately 600,000 clones, approximately 96% occurring once. CD8 cells classed as naive were CD45RO-negative and positively selected for CCR7, excluding terminally differentiated effector memory CD45RA+ cells. Sequencing was performed on naive CD8+ T cells sorted from blood. Receptors originate from a woman aged 25 to 39 in good health.

The J gene is TRBJ1-2, the V gene TRBV28; D is unclear. The germline V gene encodes CDR1 MDHEN and CDR2 SYDVKM. The CDR3 loop spans 15 amino acids. Trimming left V 3 bases short and J 0 bases short, with 11 bases between. The CDR3 reads CASSFVGFPNYGYTF. In DNA form, the CDR3 reads TGTGCCAGCAGTTTCGTGGGGTTCCCTAACTATGGCTACACCTTC.

This chain links TRBV13 with TRBJ1-2; D is ambiguous. The length of the CDR3 is 13 residues. V lost 3 bases to trimming and J lost 1 base, with 6 bases between them. Germline CDR1 is PRHDT and CDR2 is FYEKMQ (reference sequence). DNA of the CDR3: TGTGCCAGCAGCTTCCTCAGTAACTATGGCTACACCTTC. Its translation: CASSFLSNYGYTF.

The chain has TRBV10-2 and TRBJ2-5; unclear D gene. V was clipped by 6 bases and J by 5 bases, with 10 bases between them. CDR3 length equals 12 residues. Germline CDR1 WSHSY, CDR2 SAAADI. The DNA of the CDR3 is TGCGCCAGCAGCCTAAATACGGAGACCCAGTACTTC. Residues: CASSLNTETQYF.

This clone was counted a single time. The rearrangement uses TRBV28 and TRBJ2-7; TRBD2 agrees at 8 bases. CDR1 and CDR2 (germline): MDHEN, SYDVKM. With V trimmed by 5 bases and J by 2 bases, 11 bases remained unmatched. This CDR3 is built from 16 residues. In nucleotides, the CDR3 is TGTGCCAGCAGTCCCGGACTAGCACCAACCGCCTACGAGCAGTACTTC. Protein product: CASSPGLAPTAYEQYF. The full variable domain, with the rest looked up from reference TRBV28 and TRBJ2-7, is DVKVTQSSRYLVKRTGEKVFLECVQDMDHENMFWYRQDPGLGLRLIYFSYDVKMKEKGDIPEGYSVSREKKERFSLILESASTNQTSMYLCASSPGLAPTAYEQYFGPGTRLTVT.

This clone was seen only once. This chain links TRBV28 with TRBJ1-5, with D possibly matching TRBD1 (6 bases). The germline V gene encodes CDR1 MDHEN and CDR2 SYDVKM. V lost 6 bases and J 0 bases, leaving 12 bases between the germline ends. The CDR3 length is 15 residues. For the CDR3, the DNA is TGTGCCAGCAGGCGCGCACAGGGTAGCAATCAGCCCCAGCATTTT. Translating it yields CASRRAQGSNQPQHF.

The chain uses TRBV4-1 and TRBJ2-7, with a weak D call TRBD2 (5 bases). Trimming stripped 0 bases from V and 3 bases from J, with 12 bases between. The CDR3 extends over 15 amino acids. Germline V lookup: CDR1 MGHRA, CDR2 YSYEKL. In DNA, the CDR3 is TGCGCCAGCAGCCAAGAGGTGACTATTCTCTACGAGCAGTACTTC. Protein sequence: CASSQEVTILYEQYF.

The gene calls are TRBV5-4 and TRBJ2-7; no definite D call. The V end was cut by 1 base, the J end by 3 bases, with 11 bases between. CDR3 size: 14 residues. Per the germline V gene, CDR1 is SGHNT and CDR2 is YYREEE (reference sequence). The CDR3 DNA is TGTGCCAGCAGCTTGTCGCACAGTCTCTACGAGCAGTACTTC. The encoded protein is CASSLSHSLYEQYF. The entire variable domain, with the rest obtained from reference TRBV5-4 and TRBJ2-7, is as follows: ETGVTQSPTHLIKTRGQQVTLRCSSQSGHNTVSWYQQALGQGPQFIFQYYREEENGRGNFPPRFSGLQFPNYSSELNVNALELDDSALYLCASSLSHSLYEQYFGPGTRLTVT.

CDR3 region: CASSSEAFEAFF. CDR3 sequence (DNA): TGTGCCAGCAGCTCCGAAGCCTTTGAAGCTTTCTTT. The chain links TRBV11-2 to TRBJ1-1; D gene uncertain. The CDR3 runs 12 residues. Per germline, CDR1 SGHAT and CDR2 FQNNGV. V lost 4 bases to trimming and J lost 7 bases, with 10 bases between them.

The V call is TRBV2, the J call TRBJ1-4; 7 bases line up with TRBD1. Germline CDR1 is SNHLY and CDR2 is FYNNEI. The CDR3 is 13 amino acids. The ends lost 10 bases at V and 7 bases at J; junction bases unmatched: 9. CDR3 nucleotide sequence: TGTGCCACCAACCGGGACAGAGGTGAAAAACTGTTTTTT. Protein product: CATNRDRGEKLFF.

The J gene is TRBJ2-7, the V gene TRBV7-9, with TRBD1 matching over 10 bases. Losses at the gene ends were 4 bases for V and 2 bases for J; bases not matched to a gene: 2. Germline V gives CDR1 SEHNR, CDR2 FQNEAQ (reference sequence). The CDR3 contains 14 residues. In nucleotides, the CDR3 is TGTGCCAGCAGCTCCGGGACAGGGGCCTACGAGCAGTACTTC. Translating gives CASSSGTGAYEQYF.

For the CDR3, the DNA is TGCGCCAGCAGTGAGCCCGACAATCCGAACACCGGGGAGCTGTTTTTT. Its translation is CASSEPDNPNTGELFF. The chain couples TRBV10-1 to TRBJ2-2; D gene ambiguous. The V gene lost 2 bases and the J gene lost 0 bases, with 10 bases spanning the gap. Germline V gene data show CDR1 as WNHNN and CDR2 as SYGVQD (reference sequence). This CDR3 spans 16 amino acids.

The chain has TRBV28 and TRBJ1-1; 7 bases fit TRBD1. This CDR3 region has 14 residues. V trimming: 5 bases; J trimming: 1 base; junction bases outside the gene matches: 4. Per the germline V gene, CDR1 is MDHEN and CDR2 is SYDVKM. CDR3 bases: TGTGCCAGCAGTATCCGGGACAGGAACACTGAAGCTTTCTTT. This gives the protein CASSIRDRNTEAFF.

This chain connects TRBV5-1 to TRBJ2-7, with 10 bases lining up with TRBD2. The ends lost 1 base at V and 2 bases at J; junction bases unmatched: 6. This CDR3 is 16 amino acids long. Germline V gives CDR1 SGHRS, CDR2 YFSETQ. CDR3 loop: CASSLSPGLATYEQYF. CDR3 DNA: TGCGCCAGCAGCTTGTCACCGGGACTAGCGACCTACGAGCAGTACTTC.

The chain combines TRBV27 with TRBJ2-7, with D perhaps TRBD1 (6 bases). Trimming removed 5 bases from V and 6 bases from J, with 20 bases in between. The CDR3 runs to 15 residues. In germline, CDR1 is MNHEY, CDR2 SMNVEV (reference sequence). The CDR3 here is CASSPLGAGSGEQYF. DNA of the CDR3: TGTGCCAGCAGTCCTTTGGGGGCCGGGTCGGGCGAGCAGTACTTC.

This chain joins TRBV5-8 and TRBJ2-7, with TRBD2 matching 11 bases. The CDR3 is made up of 16 amino acids. Germline V lookup: CDR1 SGHTS, CDR2 YDEGEE. Losses at the gene ends were 4 bases for V and 5 bases for J; bases not matched to a gene: 11. CDR3 bases: TGTGCCAGCAGCCATTCGACTAGCGGGATAAAGAACGAGCAGTACTTC. It specifies CASSHSTSGIKNEQYF.

CDR3 coding DNA: TGTGCCAGCAGTAACGAGCAGTACTTC. Translation: CASSNEQYF. The chain couples TRBV6-6 to TRBJ2-7, with D unresolved. This CDR3 spans 9 amino acids. Trimming pared 5 bases from V and 5 bases from J, leaving 1 base between. The germline CDR1 and CDR2 sequences are MNHNY and SVGAGI (reference sequence).

This chain links TRBV28 with TRBJ1-5, with 10 nucleotides matching TRBD1. This CDR3 spans 14 amino acids. Germline CDR1 MDHEN, CDR2 SYDVKM. V lost 8 bases to trimming and J lost 5 bases; unmatched junction nucleotides: 6. CDR3 sequence: CASGGDRGYQPQHF. The CDR3 DNA sequence: TGTGCCAGCGGAGGGGACAGGGGATATCAGCCCCAGCATTTT.

Concerning this clone itself: Within the sample, other DNA sequences also encode this same CDR3. V is TRBV9 and J is TRBJ1-2; a possible D gene is TRBD1 (6 bases). V was trimmed by 3 bases and J by 5 bases, leaving 17 bases between them. CDR1 and CDR2 (germline): SGDLS, YYNGEE. The length of the CDR3 is 15 residues. The CDR3 loop reads CASSGLQGGGYGYTF. The DNA for the CDR3 is TGTGCCAGCAGCGGATTACAGGGTGGAGGGTATGGCTACACCTTC.

J is TRBJ2-7 and V is TRBV27; D not resolved. This CDR3 region has 15 residues. Germline V gene data show CDR1 as MNHEY and CDR2 as SMNVEV (reference sequence). With 6 bases removed from V and 0 bases from J, the gap between germline ends came to 15 bases. The CDR3 protein is CASSAKGFFSYEQYF. In DNA, the CDR3 is TGTGCCAGCAGCGCCAAGGGTTTCTTCTCCTACGAGCAGTACTTC.

V gene TRBV6-1 combines with J gene TRBJ2-5; a weak D match, TRBD2 (6 bases). This CDR3 comprises 15 residues. Looked up from germline, CDR1 is MNHNS and CDR2 is SASEGT. Trimming cost V 3 bases and J 5 bases, with 16 bases left between them. CDR3 loop: CASSEDLGGLETQYF. The CDR3 DNA is TGTGCCAGCAGTGAGGACCTTGGGGGACTTGAGACCCAGTACTTC.

CDR3 in amino acids: CAWHTGTGLASPLHF. The CDR3, as DNA: TGTGCCTGGCACACCGGGACAGGGCTTGCTTCACCCCTCCACTTT. The rearrangement uses TRBV30 and TRBJ1-6; 9 bases map to TRBD1. Germline trimming cut 5 bases from V and 9 bases from J; bases unmatched to any gene: 11. Germline CDR1 is GTSNPN and CDR2 is SVGIG (reference sequence). The CDR3 covers 15 residues.

In regard to this clone: Other DNA variants within this sample encode the same CDR3. This chain joins TRBV13 and TRBJ2-7, with TRBD1 identical over 8 bases. The length of the CDR3 is 13 residues. Germline CDR1 is PRHDT and CDR2 is FYEKMQ (reference sequence). J was trimmed by 3 bases and V by 4 bases; bases with no gene match: 2. The CDR3 DNA is TGTGCCAGCAGCTCCGGGACAGGCTACGAGCAGTACTTC. It yields the protein CASSSGTGYEQYF.

This clone is a singleton in its sample. The identical CDR3 is also encoded by other nucleotide sequences in the sample. The V gene is TRBV6-1, the J gene TRBJ2-7, with TRBD1 identical over 7 bases. Trimming removed 3 bases from V and 2 bases from J; junction bases left unmatched: 1. The V gene's germline CDR1 is MNHNS and CDR2 SASEGT. The CDR3 runs 13 residues. CDR3: CASSETGPYEQYF. Here the CDR3 DNA reads TGTGCCAGCAGTGAGACAGGGCCCTACGAGCAGTACTTC.

The V call is TRBV5-6, the J call TRBJ2-3; TRBD2 might be the D (5 bases). The CDR3 length is 14 residues. Germline CDR1 SGHDT, CDR2 YYEEEE. V was clipped by 0 bases and J by 3 bases, with 8 bases between them. CDR3 nucleotides: TGTGCCAGCAGCTTGGGTGGGAGTACAGATACGCAGTATTTT. It specifies CASSLGGSTDTQYF.

This chain uses TRBV7-6 with TRBJ2-7, with D possibly being TRBD1 or TRBD2 (5 bases each). This CDR3 is 14 amino acids long. The V and J ends lost 4 bases and 0 bases respectively, with 10 bases between them. The germline gives CDR1 SGHVS, CDR2 FNYEAQ. For the CDR3, the DNA is TGTGCCAGCAGCTGGGACGGTGACTCCTACGAGCAGTACTTC. Protein product: CASSWDGDSYEQYF.

The V and J genes are TRBV15 and TRBJ1-1; D gene ambiguous. Germline-derived CDR1 and CDR2 are LNHNV and YYDKDF (reference sequence). The CDR3 is made up of 15 amino acids. V dropped 2 bases and J dropped 4 bases, with 14 bases sitting between them. CDR3 DNA sequence: TGTGCCACCAGCAGAAAGCCGGCGATAGGCACTGAAGCTTTCTTT. It encodes CATSRKPAIGTEAFF. The full variable domain, rest sourced from reference TRBV15 and TRBJ1-1, is DAMVIQNPRYQVTQFGKPVTLSCSQTLNHNVMYWYQQKSSQAPKLLFHYYDKDFNNEADTPDNFQSRRPNTSFCFLDIRSPGLGDTAMYLCATSRKPAIGTEAFFGQGTRLTVV.

This chain joins TRBV11-2 and TRBJ2-1; D remains ambiguous. Germline CDR1 is SGHAT and CDR2 is FQNNGV. This CDR3 region has 13 residues. Trimming took 0 bases from V and 5 from J, leaving 5 bases between them. Here the CDR3 DNA reads TGTGCCAGCAGCTTAGATCCAGACAATGAGCAGTTCTTC. Residues: CASSLDPDNEQFF.